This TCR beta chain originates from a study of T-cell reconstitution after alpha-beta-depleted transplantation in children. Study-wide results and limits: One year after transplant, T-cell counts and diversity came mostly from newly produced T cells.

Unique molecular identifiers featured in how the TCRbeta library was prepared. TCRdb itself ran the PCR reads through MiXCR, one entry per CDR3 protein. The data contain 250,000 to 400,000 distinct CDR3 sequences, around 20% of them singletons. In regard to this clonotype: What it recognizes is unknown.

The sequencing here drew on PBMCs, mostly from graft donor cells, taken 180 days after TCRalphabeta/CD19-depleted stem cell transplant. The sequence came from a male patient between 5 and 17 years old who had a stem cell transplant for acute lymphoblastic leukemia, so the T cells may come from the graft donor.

The CDR3: CASKPSRRDDQYEQYF. The CDR3 coding sequence is TGTGCCAGCAAACCGTCGCGGCGGGATGATCAGTACGAGCAGTACTTC. The genes are TRBV28 and TRBJ2-7; maybe TRBD2 (6 bases). Germline lookup yields CDR1 MDHEN and CDR2 SYDVKM. The CDR3 runs 16 residues. V was trimmed by 7 bases and J by 4 bases, leaving 23 bases between them.